This T cell receptor beta chain derives from a study of T cells after yellow fever vaccination. About the research overall: Libraries from low-cell-number fractions were prepared with the SMART-Seq v4 Ultra Low Input RNA kit. Findings and limits, study-wide: Abundant bulk-derived clonotypes could contaminate FACS-sorted repertoires. Clones from primary vaccination mostly reappeared after the booster (around 96% CD4, under 90% CD8).

The germline V gene has CDR1 MNHEY and CDR2 SVGEGT. There are 11 residues in the CDR3. J lost 12 bases, V lost 7 bases, and 6 bases had no gene match. TCRdb itself ran the 5' RACE reads through MiXCR, one entry per CDR3 protein. The table has some 560,000 distinct CDR3 sequences, under 25% seen once. About this clonotype itself: Antigen specificity is unknown.

Sequenced here: PBMCs, sampled 15 days after the yellow fever booster vaccination. The receptor was isolated from a man younger than 45 who received the YFV17D yellow fever vaccine. The chain carries TRBV6-2 or TRBV6-3 and TRBJ2-1; TRBD2 aligns across 7 bases. As DNA, the CDR3 is TGTGCCAGCAATTTTGGCGGGAGGCAGTTCTTC. Amino acid sequence: CASNFGGRQFF.